The rows below give T cell receptor beta chains drawn from one sample of a study of Graves' ophthalmopathy and Graves' hyperthyroidism. TCRdb independently ran MiXCR on the multiplex PCR reads; one entry per CDR3 protein. The sample contains 600,000 to 650,000 distinct CDR3 sequences, approximately 22% of which appear only once. The sequenced sample was peripheral blood. The receptors stem from a woman aged 18 to 35 with stable Graves' hyperthyroidism. Some clones in this sample may be carry-over from other donors' samples. CDR3s include the opening cysteine and the closing phenylalanine or tryptophan. D genes are given only for firm matches. Rows give clone size only sometimes, using once, few, many, or a class for an expanded clone.

D: TRBD1
J: TRBJ1-6
V: TRBV27
size: few
CDR3: CASNYPPGQGNNSPLHF
DNA: TGTGCCAGCAACTACCCCCCGGGACAGGGGAATAATTCACCCCTCCACTTT

D: NA
J: TRBJ2-5
V: TRBV11-3
size: NA
CDR3: CASSLGYGSRETQYF
DNA: TGTGCCAGCAGCTTAGGCTACGGCAGCCGGGAGACCCAGTACTTC

D: TRBD1
J: TRBJ1-1
V: TRBV2
size: NA
CDR3: CASVRTGGTEAFF
DNA: TGTGCCAGTGTGCGGACAGGGGGCACTGAAGCTTTCTTT

D: TRBD2
J: TRBJ2-4
V: TRBV7-2
size: few
CDR3: CASSPRGGGQRNIQYF
DNA: TGTGCCAGCAGCCCCCGCGGCGGGGGTCAGAGAAACATTCAGTACTTC

D: TRBD2
J: TRBJ2-2
V: TRBV11-2
size: NA
CDR3: CASSLRLAGENTGELFF
DNA: TGTGCTAGCAGCTTAAGACTAGCGGGCGAGAACACCGGGGAGCTGTTTTTT

D: NA
J: TRBJ1-1
V: TRBV6-5
size: many
CDR3: CASMAQLNTEAFF
DNA: TGTGCCAGCATGGCACAGCTAAACACTGAAGCTTTCTTT

D: NA
J: TRBJ2-5
V: TRBV13
size: many
CDR3: CASSLQQETQYF
DNA: TGTGCCAGCAGCTTACAGCAAGAGACCCAGTACTTC

D: NA
J: TRBJ2-7
V: TRBV29-1
size: many
CDR3: CSVASTGSTYEQYF
DNA: TGCAGCGTGGCGTCCACAGGGTCCACCTACGAGCAGTACTTC

D: NA
J: TRBJ1-6
V: TRBV2
size: many
CDR3: CASLLEGGLNSPLHF
DNA: TGTGCCAGCCTGCTGGAGGGGGGCTTAAATTCACCCCTCCACTTT

D: TRBD2
J: TRBJ2-5
V: TRBV12-3/TRBV12-4
size: many
CDR3: CASSLAKGRGETQYF
DNA: TGTGCCAGCAGTTTAGCGAAAGGGAGGGGTGAGACCCAGTACTTC

D: NA
J: TRBJ1-2
V: TRBV6-5
size: many
CDR3: CASSYGDRNYGYTF
DNA: TGTGCCAGCAGTTACGGGGACCGTAACTATGGCTACACCTTC

D: NA
J: TRBJ2-5
V: TRBV7-3
size: many
CDR3: CASSPQGSQETQYF
DNA: TGTGCCAGCAGCCCCCAAGGCAGCCAAGAGACCCAGTACTTC

D: TRBD1
J: TRBJ1-1
V: TRBV6-2/TRBV6-3
size: many
CDR3: CASQGGDSMNTEAFF
DNA: TGTGCCAGCCAGGGGGGTGACAGCATGAACACTGAAGCTTTCTTT

D: NA
J: TRBJ1-5
V: TRBV2
size: many
CDR3: CASSEGGARQPQHF
DNA: TGTGCCAGCAGTGAAGGGGGGGCACGACAGCCCCAGCATTTT

D: TRBD1
J: TRBJ1-6
V: TRBV12-3/TRBV12-4
size: many
CDR3: CASSKAGTGRNSPLHF
DNA: TGTGCCAGCAGTAAGGCCGGGACAGGGCGTAATTCACCCCTCCACTTT

D: TRBD1
J: TRBJ1-1
V: TRBV12-3/TRBV12-4
size: NA
CDR3: CASKLGQGDRNQMNTEAFF
DNA: TGTGCCAGCAAGTTGGGACAGGGCGACCGGAATCAGATGAACACTGAAGCTTTCTTT

D: NA
J: TRBJ2-2
V: TRBV11-2
size: NA
CDR3: CASSDGVQGPLPF
DNA: TGTGCCAGCAGTGATGGGGTACAGGGTCCTCTCCCGTTT

D: NA
J: TRBJ2-7
V: TRBV12-3/TRBV12-4
size: NA
CDR3: CASSLRGFNEQYF
DNA: TGTGCCAGCAGTTTAAGAGGATTCAACGAGCAGTACTTC

D: TRBD1
J: TRBJ1-2
V: TRBV7-2
size: many
CDR3: CASSRDSYGYTF
DNA: TGTGCCAGCAGCAGGGACAGTTATGGCTACACCTTC

D: TRBD1
J: TRBJ2-5
V: TRBV20-1
size: NA
CDR3: CSAKPDRDSLQETQYF
DNA: TGCAGTGCTAAACCGGACCGGGACAGCTTGCAAGAGACCCAGTACTTC

D: NA
J: TRBJ2-7
V: TRBV6-1
size: many
CDR3: CASSDTPGLPGEQYF
DNA: TGTGCCAGCAGTGACACCCCGGGACTCCCGGGGGAGCAGTACTTC

D: TRBD2
J: TRBJ2-5
V: TRBV7-7
size: few
CDR3: CASSLKRASGALETQYF
DNA: TGTGCTAGCAGCTTAAAGCGGGCTAGCGGGGCCCTAGAGACCCAGTACTTC

D: TRBD1
J: TRBJ1-1
V: TRBV15
size: NA
CDR3: CATSVTGTGANTEAFF
DNA: TGTGCCACCAGCGTGACCGGGACAGGGGCGAACACTGAAGCTTTCTTT

D: NA
J: TRBJ1-3
V: TRBV10-3
size: few
CDR3: CAISGKADTIYF
DNA: TGTGCCATCAGTGGGAAAGCGGACACCATATATTTT

D: NA
J: TRBJ2-7
V: TRBV6-1
size: NA
CDR3: CASTSQWDVYEQYF
DNA: TGTGCCAGCACCTCCCAGTGGGACGTCTACGAGCAGTACTTC

D: NA
J: TRBJ2-4
V: TRBV28
size: many
CDR3: CASEGVAIQYF
DNA: TGTGCCAGCGAAGGGGTGGCCATTCAGTACTTC

D: TRBD1
J: TRBJ2-7
V: TRBV2
size: NA
CDR3: CASRATGQTYEQYF
DNA: TGTGCCAGCAGGGCCACGGGACAGACCTACGAGCAGTACTTC

D: TRBD1
J: TRBJ2-7
V: TRBV7-2
size: many
CDR3: CASSQQGAVNEQYF
DNA: TGTGCCAGCAGCCAACAGGGGGCAGTAAACGAGCAATACTTC

D: TRBD2
J: TRBJ2-5
V: TRBV20-1
size: many
CDR3: CSALRRGGQETQYF
DNA: TGCAGTGCCCTGAGGCGCGGGGGCCAAGAGACCCAGTACTTC

D: NA
J: TRBJ1-1
V: TRBV9
size: many
CDR3: CASSVGSGTNTEAFF
DNA: TGTGCCAGCAGCGTAGGATCAGGGACGAACACTGAAGCTTTCTTT

D: NA
J: TRBJ2-2
V: TRBV5-1
size: few
CDR3: CASSVPGHEPGELFF
DNA: TGCGCCAGCAGTGTCCCGGGACACGAACCCGGGGAGCTGTTTTTT

D: NA
J: TRBJ2-7
V: TRBV11-2
size: few
CDR3: CASSLGWRDSYF
DNA: TGTGCCAGCAGCTTAGGGTGGAGGGACAGCTACTTC

D: TRBD1
J: TRBJ1-5
V: TRBV6-1
size: many
CDR3: CASSELGGGSYSNQPQHF
DNA: TGTGCCAGCAGTGAACTGGGAGGGGGCTCCTATAGCAATCAGCCCCAGCATTTT

D: TRBD1
J: TRBJ2-6
V: TRBV2
size: many
CDR3: CASSDRDSTGGANVLTF
DNA: TGTGCCAGCAGCGACCGGGACAGTACGGGTGGGGCCAACGTCCTGACTTTC

D: NA
J: TRBJ2-1
V: TRBV11-2
size: few
CDR3: CASSAVNEQFF
DNA: TGTGCCAGCAGCGCCGTCAATGAGCAGTTCTTC

D: NA
J: TRBJ1-1
V: TRBV7-6
size: many
CDR3: CATCTGTKNTEAFF
DNA: TGTGCCACCTGTACCGGGACTAAGAACACTGAAGCTTTCTTT

D: NA
J: TRBJ1-1
V: TRBV20-1
size: many
CDR3: CSASRDSQSAEAFF
DNA: TGCAGTGCTAGCCGGGACTCGCAGTCGGCTGAAGCTTTCTTT

D: NA
J: TRBJ2-7
V: TRBV19
size: many
CDR3: CASSMRPSYEQYF
DNA: TGTGCCAGTAGTATGCGTCCGTCCTACGAGCAGTACTTC

D: TRBD1
J: TRBJ2-7
V: TRBV4-1
size: NA
CDR3: CASSQVPGQGNYEQYF
DNA: TGCGCCAGCAGCCAGGTACCGGGACAGGGGAATTACGAGCAGTACTTC

D: NA
J: TRBJ1-2
V: TRBV29-1
size: NA
CDR3: CSVERTRGSGYTF
DNA: TGCAGCGTTGAGCGCACCAGAGGTAGTGGCTACACCTTC

D: NA
J: TRBJ2-2
V: TRBV12-3/TRBV12-4
size: many
CDR3: CASTLGAMGGGELFF
DNA: TGTGCCAGCACCCTCGGGGCTATGGGTGGCGGGGAGCTGTTTTTT

D: TRBD1
J: TRBJ1-5
V: TRBV28
size: many
CDR3: CASSPDRINQPQHF
DNA: TGTGCCAGCAGTCCGGACAGGATAAATCAGCCCCAGCATTTT

D: NA
J: TRBJ1-2
V: TRBV6-5
size: few
CDR3: CASSYGSPNYGYTF
DNA: TGTGCCAGCAGTTACGGCAGCCCAAACTATGGCTACACCTTC

D: NA
J: TRBJ1-1
V: TRBV10-3
size: many
CDR3: CAISETGLVDTEAFF
DNA: TGTGCCATCAGTGAGACAGGGTTAGTGGACACTGAAGCTTTCTTT

D: TRBD1
J: TRBJ1-2
V: TRBV12-3/TRBV12-4
size: many
CDR3: CASRTGFYGYTF
DNA: TGTGCCAGCAGGACAGGGTTCTATGGCTACACCTTC

D: TRBD1
J: TRBJ1-5
V: TRBV7-9
size: many
CDR3: CASSLTTGDQPQHF
DNA: TGTGCCAGCAGCTTAACGACAGGGGATCAGCCCCAGCATTTT

D: NA
J: TRBJ1-5
V: TRBV2
size: NA
CDR3: CASNGGGGNQPQHF
DNA: TGTGCCAGCAACGGGGGAGGAGGGAATCAGCCCCAGCATTTT

D: TRBD1
J: TRBJ1-1
V: TRBV5-7
size: many
CDR3: CASSGGTGVWRNTEAFF
DNA: TGTGCCAGCAGCGGAGGGACAGGGGTTTGGAGGAACACTGAAGCTTTCTTT

D: TRBD1
J: TRBJ2-7
V: TRBV5-1
size: many
CDR3: CASSLDGTGPYEQYF
DNA: TGCGCCAGCAGCTTAGACGGGACAGGACCCTACGAGCAGTACTTC

D: NA
J: TRBJ1-6
V: TRBV11-2
size: many
CDR3: CASSLETNSPLHF
DNA: TGTGCCAGCAGCTTAGAGACGAATTCACCCCTCCACTTT

D: TRBD2
J: TRBJ2-5
V: TRBV28
size: many
CDR3: CASSLSGGRQETQYF
DNA: TGTGCCAGCAGTTTATCGGGGGGGCGCCAAGAGACCCAGTACTTC

D: NA
J: TRBJ1-1
V: TRBV7-9
size: many
CDR3: CASSLAPGFAEAFF
DNA: TGTGCCAGCAGCTTAGCCCCAGGTTTCGCTGAAGCTTTCTTT